This T cell receptor (beta chain) was captured in a study of cytotoxic CD8 clonotypes in ibrutinib-treated CLL. Deep sequencing aimed at 1 in 200,000 to 1 in 1 million T cells' resolution. TCRdb's table, derived via immunoSEQ multiplex PCR, lists solely in-frame clones and lacks some. This table has 250,000 to 350,000 clones, roughly 76% appearing once. CDR3 length: 13 residues. V was shortened by 0 bases and J by 16 bases, with 13 bases between the two germline ends. Germline V gene sequence: CDR1 MNHEY, CDR2 SVGAGI. This sequence joins TRBV6-5 and TRBJ2-6, with D tentatively TRBD1 (6 bases). Sequences were derived from PBMCs, sampled at disease progression, from a patient treated with ibrutinib. This receptor was identified in a human donor with chronic lymphocytic leukemia. The CDR3 loop is CASSYSGTSFLTF. The CDR3, as DNA: TGTGCCAGCAGTTACTCGGGGACATCCTTTCTGACTTTC.